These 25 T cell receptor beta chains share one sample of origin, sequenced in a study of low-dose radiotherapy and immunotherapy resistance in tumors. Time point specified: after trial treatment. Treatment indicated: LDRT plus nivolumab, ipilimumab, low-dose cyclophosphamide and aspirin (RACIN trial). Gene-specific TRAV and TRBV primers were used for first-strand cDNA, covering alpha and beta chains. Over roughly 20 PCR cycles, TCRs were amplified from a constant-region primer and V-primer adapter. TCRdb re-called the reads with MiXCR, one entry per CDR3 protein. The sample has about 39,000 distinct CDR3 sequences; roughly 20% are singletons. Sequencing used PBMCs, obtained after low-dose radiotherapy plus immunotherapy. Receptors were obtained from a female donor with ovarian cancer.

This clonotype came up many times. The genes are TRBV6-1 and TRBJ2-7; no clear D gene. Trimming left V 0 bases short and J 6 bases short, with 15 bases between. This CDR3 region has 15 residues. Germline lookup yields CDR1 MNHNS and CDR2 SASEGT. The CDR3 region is CASSEAGLGLGEQYF. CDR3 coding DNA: TGTGCCAGCAGTGAAGCGGGGTTGGGTTTGGGCGAGCAGTACTTC.

Here the CDR3 DNA reads TGTGCCAGCAGCCAAGACTTCGACAGGGGACGCTCACCCCTCCACTTT. Its protein is CASSQDFDRGRSPLHF. V and J are TRBV4-2 and TRBJ1-6; 8 bases match TRBD1. Germline trimming cut 0 bases from V and 10 bases from J; bases unmatched to any gene: 8. Germline CDR1 and CDR2: LGHNA and YNFKEQ. The CDR3 extends over 16 amino acids.

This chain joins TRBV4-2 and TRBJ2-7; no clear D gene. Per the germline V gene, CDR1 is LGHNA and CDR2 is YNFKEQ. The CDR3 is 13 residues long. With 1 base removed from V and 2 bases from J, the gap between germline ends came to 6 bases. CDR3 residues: CASSQGNTYEQYF. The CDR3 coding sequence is TGTGCCAGCAGCCAAGGGAACACCTACGAGCAGTACTTC.

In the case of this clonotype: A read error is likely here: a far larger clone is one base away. The CDR3 loop reads CASSHLKGETQYF. CDR3 in DNA: TGTGCCAGCAGTCATTTAAAGGGAGAGACCCAGTACTTC. The chain has TRBV6-9 and TRBJ2-5; D gene unclear. Looked up from germline, CDR1 is MNHGY and CDR2 is SVAAGI. Trimming cost V 5 bases and J 4 bases, with 11 bases left between them. This CDR3 is built from 13 residues.

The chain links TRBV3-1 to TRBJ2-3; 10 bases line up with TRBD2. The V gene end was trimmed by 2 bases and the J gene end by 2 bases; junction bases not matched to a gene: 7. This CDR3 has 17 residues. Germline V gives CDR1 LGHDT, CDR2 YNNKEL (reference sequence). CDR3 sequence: CASSQLSSGRPTDTQYF. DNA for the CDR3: TGTGCCAGCAGCCAACTTAGTAGCGGGAGGCCCACAGATACGCAGTATTTT.

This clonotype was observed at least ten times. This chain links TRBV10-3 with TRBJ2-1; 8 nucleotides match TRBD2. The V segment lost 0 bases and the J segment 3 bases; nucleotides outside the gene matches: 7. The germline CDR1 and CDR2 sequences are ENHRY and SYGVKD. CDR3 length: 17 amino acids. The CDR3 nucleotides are TGTGCCATCAGTGAGTCTACCGCGGGGGGCAACTACAATGAGCAGTTCTTC. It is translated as CAISESTAGGNYNEQFF.

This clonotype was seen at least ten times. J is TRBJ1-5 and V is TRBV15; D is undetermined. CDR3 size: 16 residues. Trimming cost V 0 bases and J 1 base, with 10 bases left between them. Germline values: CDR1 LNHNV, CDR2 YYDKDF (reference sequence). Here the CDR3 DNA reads TGTGCCACCAGCAGAGAGGGCGGGTCCAGCAATCAGCCCCAGCATTTT. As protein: CATSREGGSSNQPQHF. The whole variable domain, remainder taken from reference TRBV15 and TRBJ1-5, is DAMVIQNPRYQVTQFGKPVTLSCSQTLNHNVMYWYQQKSSQAPKLLFHYYDKDFNNEADTPDNFQSRRPNTSFCFLDIRSPGLGDTAMYLCATSREGGSSNQPQHFGDGTRLSIL.

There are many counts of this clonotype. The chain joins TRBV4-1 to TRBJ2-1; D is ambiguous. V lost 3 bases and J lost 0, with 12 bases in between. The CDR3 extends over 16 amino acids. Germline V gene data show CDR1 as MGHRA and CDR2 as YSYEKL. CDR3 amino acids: CASSQILRGSYNEQFF. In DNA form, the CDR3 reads TGCGCCAGCAGCCAGATTCTCAGAGGCTCCTACAATGAGCAGTTCTTC.

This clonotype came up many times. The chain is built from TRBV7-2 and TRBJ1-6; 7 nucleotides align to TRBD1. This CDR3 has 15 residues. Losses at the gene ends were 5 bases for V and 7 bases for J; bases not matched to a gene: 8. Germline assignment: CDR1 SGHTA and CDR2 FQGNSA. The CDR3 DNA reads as TGTGCCAGCAGCCCAACAGGGGTGGGAAATTCACCCCTCCACTTT. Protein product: CASSPTGVGNSPLHF.

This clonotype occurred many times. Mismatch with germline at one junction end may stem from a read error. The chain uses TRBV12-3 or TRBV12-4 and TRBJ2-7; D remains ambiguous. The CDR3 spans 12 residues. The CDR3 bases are TGTGCCAGCAGTTCCCCGTCCTCCGAGCAGTACTTC. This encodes CASSSPSSEQYF.

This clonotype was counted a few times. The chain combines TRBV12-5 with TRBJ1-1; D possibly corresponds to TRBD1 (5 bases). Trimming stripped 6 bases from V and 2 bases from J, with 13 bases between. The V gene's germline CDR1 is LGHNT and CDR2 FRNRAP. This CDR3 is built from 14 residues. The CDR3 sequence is CASGARGSNTEAFF. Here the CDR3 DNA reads TGTGCTAGTGGAGCAAGGGGATCTAACACTGAAGCTTTCTTT.

DNA for the CDR3: TGTGCCAGCAGCCGTGGACAGGGACAACAGTACTTC. Translating it yields CASSRGQGQQYF. V usage is TRBV28 and J usage is TRBJ2-7; 8 bases line up with TRBD1. The CDR3 covers 12 residues. With 6 bases clipped from V and 10 bases from J, the junction kept 8 bases outside the gene matches. Germline V lookup: CDR1 MDHEN, CDR2 SYDVKM.

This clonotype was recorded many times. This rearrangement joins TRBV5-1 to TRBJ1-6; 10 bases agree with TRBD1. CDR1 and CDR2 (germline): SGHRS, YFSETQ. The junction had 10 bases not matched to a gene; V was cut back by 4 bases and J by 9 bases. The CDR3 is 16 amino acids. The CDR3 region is CASSEGQGVIGSPLHF. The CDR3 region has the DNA TGCGCCAGCAGCGAAGGACAGGGGGTCATTGGTTCACCCCTCCACTTT.

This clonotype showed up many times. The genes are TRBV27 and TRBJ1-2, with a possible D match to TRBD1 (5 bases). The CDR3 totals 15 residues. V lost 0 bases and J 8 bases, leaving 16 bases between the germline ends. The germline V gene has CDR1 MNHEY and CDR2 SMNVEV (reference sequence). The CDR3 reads CASSLSSGGLHGYTF. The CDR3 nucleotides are TGTGCCAGCAGTTTATCGTCGGGGGGTCTGCACGGCTACACCTTC.

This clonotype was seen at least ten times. CDR3 protein: CASSQERTDQYF. The CDR3 coding sequence is TGTGCCAGCAGCCAAGAAAGAACCGACCAGTACTTC. The genes are TRBV3-1 and TRBJ2-5; D unclear. Trimming pared 0 bases from V and 10 bases from J, leaving 9 bases between. Per germline, CDR1 LGHDT and CDR2 YNNKEL (reference sequence). The CDR3 totals 12 residues.

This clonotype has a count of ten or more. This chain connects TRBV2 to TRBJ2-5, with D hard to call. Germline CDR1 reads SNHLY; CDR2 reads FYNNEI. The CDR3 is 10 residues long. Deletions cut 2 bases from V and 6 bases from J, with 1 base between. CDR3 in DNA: TGTGCCAGCAGTGAAAAGACCCAGTACTTC. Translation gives CASSEKTQYF. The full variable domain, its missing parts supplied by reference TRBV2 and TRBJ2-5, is EPEVTQTPSHQVTQMGQEVILRCVPISNHLYFYWYRQILGQKVEFLVSFYNNEISEKSEIFDDQFSVERPDGSNFTLKIRSTKLEDSAMYFCASSEKTQYFGPGTRLLVL.

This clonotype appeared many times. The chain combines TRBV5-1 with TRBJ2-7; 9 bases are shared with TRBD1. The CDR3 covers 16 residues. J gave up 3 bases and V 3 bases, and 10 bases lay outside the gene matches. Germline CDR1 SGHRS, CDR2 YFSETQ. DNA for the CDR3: TGCGCCAGCAGCTGGACCTCCGGGACAGGGCTCTACGAGCAGTACTTC. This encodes CASSWTSGTGLYEQYF.

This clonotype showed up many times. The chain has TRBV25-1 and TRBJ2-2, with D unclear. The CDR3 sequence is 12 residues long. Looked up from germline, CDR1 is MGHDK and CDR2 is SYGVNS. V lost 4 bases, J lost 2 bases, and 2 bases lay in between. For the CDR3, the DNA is TGTGCCAGCAGTGGAAACACCGGGGAGCTGTTTTTT. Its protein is CASSGNTGELFF.

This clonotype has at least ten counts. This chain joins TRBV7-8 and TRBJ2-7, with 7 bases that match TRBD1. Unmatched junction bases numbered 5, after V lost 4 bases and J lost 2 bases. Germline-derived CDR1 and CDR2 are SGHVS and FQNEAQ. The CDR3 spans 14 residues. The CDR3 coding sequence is TGTGCCAGCAGCTCCCGGGACAGAACCTACGAGCAGTACTTC. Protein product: CASSSRDRTYEQYF.

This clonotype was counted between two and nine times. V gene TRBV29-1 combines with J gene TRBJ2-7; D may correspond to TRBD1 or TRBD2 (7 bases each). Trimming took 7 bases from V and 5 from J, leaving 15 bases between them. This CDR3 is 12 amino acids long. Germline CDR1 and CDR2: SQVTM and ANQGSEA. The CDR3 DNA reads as TGCAGCGCGTCCGCAGGGGGGGACGAGCAGTACTTC. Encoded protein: CSASAGGDEQYF.

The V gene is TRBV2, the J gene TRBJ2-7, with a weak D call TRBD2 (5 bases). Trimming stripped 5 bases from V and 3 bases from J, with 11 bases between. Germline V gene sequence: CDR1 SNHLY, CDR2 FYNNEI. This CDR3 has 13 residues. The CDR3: CASSPQDFYEQYF. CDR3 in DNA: TGTGCCAGCAGTCCCCAGGACTTCTACGAGCAGTACTTC.

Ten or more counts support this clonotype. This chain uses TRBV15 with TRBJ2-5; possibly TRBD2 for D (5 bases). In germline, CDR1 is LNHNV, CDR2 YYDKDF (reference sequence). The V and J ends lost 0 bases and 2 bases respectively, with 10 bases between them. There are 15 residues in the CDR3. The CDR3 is CATSRDPGRQETQYF. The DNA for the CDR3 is TGTGCCACCAGCAGAGACCCGGGAAGGCAAGAGACCCAGTACTTC.

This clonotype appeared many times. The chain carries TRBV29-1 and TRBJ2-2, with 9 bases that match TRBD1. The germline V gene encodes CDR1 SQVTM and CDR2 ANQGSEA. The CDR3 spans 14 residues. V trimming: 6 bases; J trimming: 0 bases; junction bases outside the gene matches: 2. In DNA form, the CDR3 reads TGCAGCGTGGACAGGGGTACGAACACCGGGGAGCTGTTTTTT. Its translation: CSVDRGTNTGELFF.

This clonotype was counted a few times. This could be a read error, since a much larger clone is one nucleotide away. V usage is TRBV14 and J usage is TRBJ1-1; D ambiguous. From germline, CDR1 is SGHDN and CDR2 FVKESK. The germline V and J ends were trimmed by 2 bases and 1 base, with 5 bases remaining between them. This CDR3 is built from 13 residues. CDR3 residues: CASSQQANTEAFF. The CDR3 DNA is TGTGCCAGCAGCCAACAGGCGAACACTGAAGCTTTCTTT.

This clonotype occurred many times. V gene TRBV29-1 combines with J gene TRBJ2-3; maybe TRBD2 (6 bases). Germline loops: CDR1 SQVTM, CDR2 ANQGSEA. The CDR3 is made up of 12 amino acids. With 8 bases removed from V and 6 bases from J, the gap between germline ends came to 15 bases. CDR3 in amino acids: CSPRGSGDTQYF. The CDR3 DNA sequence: TGCAGCCCGCGGGGTTCTGGGGATACGCAGTATTTT.